This T cell receptor (beta chain) was captured in a study of CD8 T cells in ankylosing spondylitis. This clonotype has at least ten counts. Each CDR3 protein gets one entry after TCRdb re-called the 5' RACE reads with MiXCR. The data show 250,000 to 400,000 distinct CDR3 sequences, 11% seen once. The source of this sequence is a female donor with ankylosing spondylitis or in good health (not recorded which). The sample was blood, either unsorted or a sorted T cell fraction (not recorded which).

CDR3 protein: CASSYSGGPQHF. The CDR3 DNA follows: TGTGCCAGCAGTTACTCGGGGGGGCCCCAGCATTTT. V is TRBV6-5 and J is TRBJ1-5; D perhaps matches TRBD1 (5 bases). The germline V gene has CDR1 MNHEY and CDR2 SVGAGI. V was shortened by 0 bases and J by 9 bases, with 6 bases between the two germline ends. The length of the CDR3 is 12 residues.